This TCR beta chain was documented in a study of identical twins. Overall study results and limits: Possibly, invariant MAIT and iNKT cells partly confounded zero-insertion analyses.

The CDR3 contains 12 residues. Trimming cost V 1 base and J 10 bases; bases outside gene matches: 1. Germline V CDR1 and CDR2: MDHEN, SYDVKM. MiXCR was run by TCRdb on the 5' RACE reads, yielding one entry per CDR3 protein. The top ten hold about 2.7% of the sample, which has 470,000 or so distinct CDR3 sequences, approximately 24% seen once. This clonotype was counted a few times. Its specificity is unknown. The data were also submitted as part of a second study, on T cells expressing NK-cell markers. As reported in that work: These clonotypes, the leaders elsewhere, also led the CD3+CD56-NKG2C+ fraction in a few donors.

Sequenced: CD4+ T cells sorted from blood. The receptor comes from a young woman in good health. The rearrangement links TRBV28 to TRBJ2-1; 7 bases align to TRBD2. The CDR3 DNA reads TGTGCCAGCAGTTTATCGGGAGGCGAGCAGTTCTTC. It specifies CASSLSGGEQFF.